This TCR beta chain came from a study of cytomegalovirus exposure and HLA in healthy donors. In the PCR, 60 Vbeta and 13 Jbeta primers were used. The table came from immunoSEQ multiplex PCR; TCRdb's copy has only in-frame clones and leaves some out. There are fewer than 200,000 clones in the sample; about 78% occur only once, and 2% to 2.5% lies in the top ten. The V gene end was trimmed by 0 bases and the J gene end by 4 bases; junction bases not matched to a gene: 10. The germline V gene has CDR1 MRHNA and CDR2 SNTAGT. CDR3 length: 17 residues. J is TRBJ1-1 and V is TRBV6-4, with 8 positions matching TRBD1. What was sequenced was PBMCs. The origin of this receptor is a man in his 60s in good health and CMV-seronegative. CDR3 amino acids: CASSDSKTGVVSTEAFF. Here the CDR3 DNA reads TGTGCCAGCAGTGACTCGAAGACAGGGGTAGTGAGCACTGAAGCTTTCTTT.